The clone carrying this T cell receptor beta chain was detected only a few times. In the study's own analysis: It was from reference gene primer amplification that nucleated cell counts were estimated. Here immunoSEQ multiplex PCR was the method, and the copy in TCRdb shows in-frame clones only, minus some. V and J calls plus clone size are reproduced from that table; the DNA served to infer D and trimming. In the table there are tens of thousands of clones, under 90% of which are singletons. The data originate from a study of blood T cell repertoires in COVID-19. Background on the study: The analysed material was cDNA or gDNA that came from T cells, B-cell-depleted T cells, or PBMCs.

Patients in Seattle were enrolled during active infection, then followed longitudinally. The germline CDR1 and CDR2 sequences are GTSNPN and SVGIG (reference sequence). This CDR3 spans 14 amino acids. The V end was cut by 0 bases, the J end by 0 bases, with 9 bases between. The chain carries TRBV30 and TRBJ2-7; perhaps TRBD2 as D (6 bases). The clonotype originates from a man aged 50 or older with COVID-19, enrolled during active disease. Sequences were obtained from peripheral blood. CDR3 in DNA: TGTGCCTGGAGTGTCGGGGGAACCTCCTACGAGCAGTACTTC. Protein: CAWSVGGTSYEQYF.